These T cell receptor beta chains were read from a single sample in a study of Graves' ophthalmopathy and Graves' hyperthyroidism. TCRdb processed the multiplex PCR reads anew with MiXCR; each CDR3 protein has one entry. This table holds about 410,000 distinct CDR3 sequences, around 17% found once. The sequenced material came from peripheral blood. The receptors were gathered from a woman aged 18 to 35 with Graves' ophthalmopathy. The CDR3 runs from the conserved cysteine through the conserved F or W. Fields, in order: CDR3 DNA, CDR3 protein, V gene, J gene, clone size, D gene. D genes are given only for firm matches. Clone size appears in some rows only: once, few, many, or a class for an expanded clone.

TGCAGTGCTAGAGATAGAGTCCTTTATAATTCACCCCTCCACTTT,CSARDRVLYNSPLHF,TRBV20-1,TRBJ1-6,many,-
TGTGCCAGCAGTTTTTTCGACGGGCAGTACTTC,CASSFFDGQYF,TRBV12-3/TRBV12-4,TRBJ2-7,many,-
TGTGCCAGCAGCTTAAAGATAGGGCCTGAAGCTTTCTTT,CASSLKIGPEAFF,TRBV7-2,TRBJ1-1,many,-
TGCGCCAGCAGCTTGCGGGGGTCGAGCTCCTATAATTCACCCCTCCACTTT,CASSLRGSSSYNSPLHF,TRBV5-1,TRBJ1-6,many,-
TGTGCCAGCAGTTATAACAGGGGAAACGAGCAGTACTTC,CASSYNRGNEQYF,TRBV6-5,TRBJ2-7,many,TRBD1
TGTGCCTGGAGCCGACCCAGGGCTAACTATGGCTACACCTTC,CAWSRPRANYGYTF,TRBV30,TRBJ1-2,many,-
TGTGCCTCTCAAAGGGGGGACACCTATGGCTACACCTTC,CASQRGDTYGYTF,TRBV30,TRBJ1-2,few,-
TGCGCCAGCAGCCAAGGGCAGGTCGGGGAGACCCAGTACTTC,CASSQGQVGETQYF,TRBV4-1,TRBJ2-5,many,-
TGCGCCAGCAGCGACCCTCGACTAGCGGGAGTCAACGAGCAGTACTTC,CASSDPRLAGVNEQYF,TRBV5-1,TRBJ2-7,many,TRBD2
TGCAGCGTTGTGCTGGTCGGACAGGGGATGAACGAGCAGTACTTC,CSVVLVGQGMNEQYF,TRBV29-1,TRBJ2-7,many,TRBD1
TGTGCCAGCAGCTCCCCCGCCGGGGAGCTGTTTTTT,CASSSPAGELFF,TRBV7-3,TRBJ2-2,many,-
TGTGCCAGCAGCTTAGCTCCAGGGCCGAATGCAGCTTTCTTT,CASSLAPGPNAAFF,TRBV7-2,TRBJ1-1,-,-
TGTGCCAGTAGCGGGAGGGCCTCAAGAGGGGCCAACGTCCTGACTTTC,CASSGRASRGANVLTF,TRBV25-1,TRBJ2-6,many,TRBD2
TGTGCCAGCACCCGGAGCGGGCTAGCGAGCGAGACCCAGTACTTC,CASTRSGLASETQYF,TRBV6-1,TRBJ2-5,-,-
TGTGCCAGCATCAACCAGGGGGGAACGGGGACCGGGGAGCTGTTTTTT,CASINQGGTGTGELFF,TRBV12-3/TRBV12-4,TRBJ2-2,many,-
TGTGCCAGCAGTTACGGGGACAAAGAGACGAACACTGAAGCTTTCTTT,CASSYGDKETNTEAFF,TRBV6-2/TRBV6-3,TRBJ1-1,-,-
TGTGTCAGCAGTGACTCGATGGACACTCAGGCTGAAGCTTTCTTT,CVSSDSMDTQAEAFF,TRBV6-4,TRBJ1-1,many,-
TGTGCCAGCAGCTTAGAAGGGACTCCGGGGGAGCTGTTTTTT,CASSLEGTPGELFF,TRBV11-2,TRBJ2-2,many,-
TGTGCCAGCAGCCGTCGACAGGGTGGAGAGACTGAAGCTTTCTTT,CASSRRQGGETEAFF,TRBV7-2,TRBJ1-1,many,TRBD1
TGTGCCAGCAGTTACTTTGGGACAGGGGACACCGGGGAGCTGTTTTTT,CASSYFGTGDTGELFF,TRBV6-5,TRBJ2-2,many,TRBD1
TGCAGCGTTGTGGGGCCAGGGACTTCCCTATACGAGCAGTACTTC,CSVVGPGTSLYEQYF,TRBV29-1,TRBJ2-7,many,-
TGTGCCAGCAGTTATCTATCGGGACTAGCGGGAGCCCCCGTAGAGACCCAGTACTTC,CASSYLSGLAGAPVETQYF,TRBV6-6,TRBJ2-5,many,TRBD2
TGTGCCAGCTCACCACCTCAGGCACTCACCGGGGAGCTGTTTTTT,CASSPPQALTGELFF,TRBV18,TRBJ2-2,many,-
TGCAGCGTTGAAGATCCCCGGGGGTTGAAAACTGAAGCTTTCTTT,CSVEDPRGLKTEAFF,TRBV29-1,TRBJ1-1,many,-
TGTGCCAGCAACCGGGGGGGCTCTGGAAACACCATATATTTT,CASNRGGSGNTIYF,TRBV7-8,TRBJ1-3,many,-
TGTGCCAGCAGCTTCTATTTACAGGTTACGAACACCGGGGAGCTGTTTTTT,CASSFYLQVTNTGELFF,TRBV13,TRBJ2-2,many,-
TGCAGTGCAGGACAGGGGGGGGTCTATGGCTACACCTTC,CSAGQGGVYGYTF,TRBV20-1,TRBJ1-2,-,TRBD1
TGTGCCAGCAGTTTTAGGGGGAACTACGAGCAGTACTTC,CASSFRGNYEQYF,TRBV27,TRBJ2-7,many,-
TGTGCCAGCAGTTACGGGCAAGGGCCTAAGCAGCCCCAGCATTTT,CASSYGQGPKQPQHF,TRBV6-2/TRBV6-3,TRBJ1-5,many,-
TGTGCCAGTACTTCACGGACTGAAGCTTTCTTT,CASTSRTEAFF,TRBV19,TRBJ1-1,-,-
TGTGCCAGCAGTGAAGGGGACAGGGCGGATCAGCCCCAGCATTTT,CASSEGDRADQPQHF,TRBV2,TRBJ1-5,many,TRBD1
TGTGCCAGCAGGCCGACACCTGAGTTCACTGAAGCTTTCTTT,CASRPTPEFTEAFF,TRBV28,TRBJ1-1,once,-